A single sample gave rise to the 2 T cell receptor beta chains below, sequenced in a study of patients and donors after allogeneic stem cell transplantation. TCRdb called the RT-PCR reads again in MiXCR, with one record for every CDR3 protein. The sample lists approximately 430,000 distinct CDR3 sequences; roughly 16% were seen once. The specimen was blood, either unsorted or a sorted T cell fraction (not recorded which). The receptors derive from a human donor who was either an allogeneic HSCT recipient or a stem cell or donor lymphocyte infusion donor (not recorded which). It is not recorded whose cells these are; they may come from a transplant donor.

The chain links TRBV4-1 to TRBJ1-4, with D possibly TRBD1 on 5 matching bases. The CDR3 totals 14 residues. V shed 3 bases and J shed 10 bases, with 15 bases lying between them. Germline V gene sequence: CDR1 MGHRA, CDR2 YSYEKL. CDR3 DNA sequence: TGCGCCAGCAGCCACCCCCCTTTAGGGGTAAAACTGTTTTTT. Its protein is CASSHPPLGVKLFF.

V and J are TRBV5-1 and TRBJ2-3; D remains unclear. Germline CDR1 reads SGHRS; CDR2 reads YFSETQ. Trimming removed 0 bases from V and 0 bases from J, with 11 bases in between. The CDR3 contains 16 residues. The DNA for the CDR3 is TGCGCCAGCAGCTTGGGGCCTCATACTAGCACAGATACGCAGTATTTT. Translated: CASSLGPHTSTDTQYF.